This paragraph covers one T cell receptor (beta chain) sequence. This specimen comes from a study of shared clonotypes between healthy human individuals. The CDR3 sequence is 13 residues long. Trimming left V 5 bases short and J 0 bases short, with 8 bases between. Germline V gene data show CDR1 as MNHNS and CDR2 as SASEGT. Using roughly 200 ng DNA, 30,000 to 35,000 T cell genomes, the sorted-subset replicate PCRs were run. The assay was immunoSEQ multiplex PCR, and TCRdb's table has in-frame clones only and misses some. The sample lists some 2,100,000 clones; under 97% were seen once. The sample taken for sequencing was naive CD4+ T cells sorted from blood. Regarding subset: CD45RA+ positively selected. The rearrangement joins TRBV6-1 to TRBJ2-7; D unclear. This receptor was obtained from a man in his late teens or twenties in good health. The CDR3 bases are TGTGCCAGCAGTACGCCGAGCTCCTACGAGCAGTACTTC. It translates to CASSTPSSYEQYF.